These T cell receptor beta chains were read from a single sample in a study of shared clonotypes between healthy human individuals. The protocol was immunoSEQ multiplex PCR, while the TCRdb copy is restricted to in-frame clones and leaves out a portion. The data contain millions of clones, 93% of them seen just once; the ten biggest clones take up approximately 0.4%. The sequencing sample was made of naive CD4+ T cells from PBMCs. These receptors were obtained from a man in his late teens or twenties in good health. Some clones in this sample may be carry-over from other donors' samples. Each CDR3 is given with its conserved first and last residue. A D gene is named only where the DNA matches it firmly. Not all rows give a size; the values are once, few, many and, for expanded clones, a class.

D: NA
length: 13
size: NA
V: TRBV28
J: TRBJ2-7
DNA: TGTGCCAGCTTCTACTCAGGGTCTGGCGAGCAGTACTTC
CDR3: CASFYSGSGEQYF

D: NA
length: 14
size: NA
V: TRBV5-6
J: TRBJ1-4
DNA: TGTGCCAGCAGCTTGTTTGCAACTAATGAAAAACTGTTTTTT
CDR3: CASSLFATNEKLFF

D: NA
length: 19
size: NA
V: TRBV19
J: TRBJ1-3
DNA: TGTGCCAGTAGTTCCCGGTCCAGAAACTTCTATAGCTCTGGAAACACCATATATTTT
CDR3: CASSSRSRNFYSSGNTIYF

D: TRBD1
length: 16
size: NA
V: TRBV28
J: TRBJ2-5
DNA: TGTGCCAGCAGTTCGCCCAGGACAGGGGGTCAAGAGACCCAGTACTTC
CDR3: CASSSPRTGGQETQYF

D: NA
length: 11
size: NA
V: TRBV6-5
J: TRBJ2-1
DNA: TGTGCCAGCAGGCTAGAAAATGAGCAGTTCTTC
CDR3: CASRLENEQFF

D: TRBD2
length: 13
size: NA
V: TRBV10-3
J: TRBJ2-1
DNA: TGTGCCACCTCTAGCGGGAGCTACAATGAGCAGTTCTTC
CDR3: CATSSGSYNEQFF

D: NA
length: 15
size: NA
V: TRBV5-1
J: TRBJ1-2
DNA: TGCGCCAGCAGCTTTGGGGCGCAGGGCCTCTATGGCTACACCTTC
CDR3: CASSFGAQGLYGYTF

D: NA
length: 17
size: NA
V: TRBV19
J: TRBJ1-5
DNA: TGTGCCAGTAGTTATTATCTCGGCAGGGGCGGCAATCAGCCCCAGCATTTT
CDR3: CASSYYLGRGGNQPQHF

D: NA
length: 14
size: NA
V: TRBV29-1
J: TRBJ1-5
DNA: TGCAGCGCCACGAGGGGAAATAGCAATCAGCCCCAGCATTTT
CDR3: CSATRGNSNQPQHF

D: NA
length: 13
size: NA
V: TRBV30
J: TRBJ2-1
DNA: TGTGCCTGGAGTCTGGGACTGGACAATGAGCAGTTCTTC
CDR3: CAWSLGLDNEQFF

D: TRBD2
length: 14
size: NA
V: TRBV5-1
J: TRBJ2-5
DNA: TGCGCCAGCACTCTAGCGGGGAACCAAGAGACCCAGTACTTC
CDR3: CASTLAGNQETQYF

D: NA
length: 15
size: NA
V: TRBV28
J: TRBJ2-5
DNA: TGTGCCAGCAGTCCTCCAGGGGAGGGGGGAGAGACCCAGTACTTC
CDR3: CASSPPGEGGETQYF

D: TRBD2
length: 14
size: NA
V: TRBV28
J: TRBJ2-7
DNA: TGTGCCAGCAGTCGCCGCGGGAGGGCCTACGAGCAGTACTTC
CDR3: CASSRRGRAYEQYF

D: TRBD1
length: 13
size: NA
V: TRBV28
J: TRBJ2-2
DNA: TGTGCCAGCAGGGACAGGGGGCGCGGGGAGCTGTTTTTT
CDR3: CASRDRGRGELFF

D: NA
length: 13
size: NA
V: TRBV5-8
J: TRBJ2-5
DNA: TGTGCCAGCAGCCAGAGGGGGGGGGAGACCCAGTACTTC
CDR3: CASSQRGGETQYF

D: TRBD2
length: 16
size: NA
V: TRBV15
J: TRBJ2-5
DNA: TGTGCCACCAGCAGAGATGGGTCGGGAGGGGGTGAGACCCAGTACTTC
CDR3: CATSRDGSGGGETQYF

D: TRBD1
length: 14
size: NA
V: TRBV28
J: TRBJ1-2
DNA: TGTGCCAGCAGTCCCCCGGGACAGTTGTATGGCTACACCTTC
CDR3: CASSPPGQLYGYTF

D: TRBD1
length: 15
size: NA
V: TRBV15
J: TRBJ2-5
DNA: TGTGCCACCAGCGGAGACAGGGGGCCTGAGGAGACCCAGTACTTC
CDR3: CATSGDRGPEETQYF

D: TRBD1
length: 17
size: NA
V: TRBV6-1
J: TRBJ2-7
DNA: TGTGCCAGCAGAGAATTCCGCCGGGACAGGGATCCTTACGAGCAGTACTTC
CDR3: CASREFRRDRDPYEQYF

D: TRBD2
length: 17
size: NA
V: TRBV15
J: TRBJ2-7
DNA: TGTGCCACCAGCAGAGAGGGTCGGACTAGCGGGAGCTACGAGCAGTACTTC
CDR3: CATSREGRTSGSYEQYF

D: NA
length: 13
size: NA
V: TRBV19
J: TRBJ1-2
DNA: TGTGCCAGTAGTTCCGGATCGTCTGCTGGCTACACCTTC
CDR3: CASSSGSSAGYTF

D: NA
length: 16
size: NA
V: TRBV21-1
J: TRBJ2-7
DNA: TGTGCCAGCAGCTTGCGGCGGGGGCTGGCGGGAGGCGAGCAGTACTTC
CDR3: CASSLRRGLAGGEQYF

D: TRBD2
length: 15
size: NA
V: TRBV6-1
J: TRBJ2-3
DNA: TGTGCCAGCGGGGGACTAGCGGACGACACAGATACGCAGTATTTT
CDR3: CASGGLADDTDTQYF

D: NA
length: 13
size: NA
V: TRBV23-1
J: TRBJ2-7
DNA: TGCGCCAGCAACAAAGACGGGACCTACGAGCAGTACTTC
CDR3: CASNKDGTYEQYF

D: NA
length: 18
size: NA
V: TRBV10-3
J: TRBJ2-1
DNA: TGTGCCATCAGTGAGTCGATTGGACTTAGCGGACCCTACAATGAGCAGTTCTTC
CDR3: CAISESIGLSGPYNEQFF

D: TRBD1
length: 17
size: NA
V: TRBV5-6
J: TRBJ2-2
DNA: TGTGCCAGCAGCTTGGTGGGGGAACAGGGGGCCACCGGGGAGCTGTTTTTT
CDR3: CASSLVGEQGATGELFF

D: TRBD2
length: 15
size: once
V: TRBV7-2
J: TRBJ2-1
DNA: TGTGCCAGCAGACCTAGCGGGAATCTCTACAATGAGCAGTTCTTC
CDR3: CASRPSGNLYNEQFF

D: NA
length: 16
size: NA
V: TRBV14
J: TRBJ2-7
DNA: TGTGCCAGCAGCCAAGAAGGGGTCCCCCTCCTAAACGAGCAGTACTTC
CDR3: CASSQEGVPLLNEQYF

D: NA
length: 14
size: NA
V: TRBV7-3
J: TRBJ1-1
DNA: TGTGCCAGCAGCTTAAGGCACGCGGACACTGAAGCTTTCTTT
CDR3: CASSLRHADTEAFF

D: NA
length: 17
size: NA
V: TRBV4-2
J: TRBJ2-4
DNA: TGTGCCAGCAGCCAATCCGGGCTGCCCAGGCTAGAAAACATTCAGTACTTC
CDR3: CASSQSGLPRLENIQYF

D: NA
length: 17
size: NA
V: TRBV7-2
J: TRBJ2-7
DNA: TGTGCCAGCAGCTTAAGTAGCCTCGGGTTATACTCCTACGAGCAGTACTTC
CDR3: CASSLSSLGLYSYEQYF

D: TRBD2
length: 13
size: NA
V: TRBV5-1
J: TRBJ2-7
DNA: TGCGCCAGCAGCTTCGCGGGGGGGAACGAGCAGTACTTC
CDR3: CASSFAGGNEQYF

D: NA
length: 13
size: NA
V: TRBV7-6
J: TRBJ2-2
DNA: TGTGCCAGCAGCTCGGACCGGACCGGGGAGCTGTTTTTT
CDR3: CASSSDRTGELFF

D: NA
length: 13
size: NA
V: TRBV7-3
J: TRBJ2-7
DNA: TGTGCCAGCAGCTTAAGACCTTCCTACGAGCAGTACTTC
CDR3: CASSLRPSYEQYF

D: TRBD1
length: 15
size: NA
V: TRBV11-2
J: TRBJ1-1
DNA: TGTGCCAGCAGCTTAGCCGGACAGGGGAACACTGAAGCTTTCTTT
CDR3: CASSLAGQGNTEAFF

D: TRBD2
length: 16
size: NA
V: TRBV4-3
J: TRBJ2-1
DNA: TGCGCCAGCAGCCACGTGAAGCGGGGAACCTACAATGAGCAGTTCTTC
CDR3: CASSHVKRGTYNEQFF

D: NA
length: 14
size: NA
V: TRBV4-2
J: TRBJ1-2
DNA: TGTGCCAGCAGCCAAGAGCCCGGCCCTAGTGGCTACACCTTC
CDR3: CASSQEPGPSGYTF

D: TRBD1
length: 13
size: NA
V: TRBV30
J: TRBJ1-2
DNA: TGTGCCCAAAGGGACAGGGTGAACTATGGCTACACCTTC
CDR3: CAQRDRVNYGYTF

D: TRBD2
length: 20
size: NA
V: TRBV27
J: TRBJ2-5
DNA: TGTGCCAGCAGTTTATGGGGGCTGAGGTCTAGCGGGAGACGGCAAGAGACCCAGTACTTC
CDR3: CASSLWGLRSSGRRQETQYF

D: NA
length: 16
size: NA
V: TRBV11-2
J: TRBJ1-5
DNA: TGTGCCAGCAGCGTGGGGGGGGCCGGGAGCAATCAGCCCCAGCATTTT
CDR3: CASSVGGAGSNQPQHF

D: TRBD1
length: 14
size: once
V: TRBV9
J: TRBJ2-7
DNA: TGTGCCAGCAGCGTATCAGGGGGCTCCTACGAGCAGTACTTC
CDR3: CASSVSGGSYEQYF

D: NA
length: 13
size: NA
V: TRBV28
J: TRBJ2-3
DNA: TGTGCCAGCAGTTTATACGCAACGGGGACGCAGTATTTT
CDR3: CASSLYATGTQYF

D: TRBD2
length: 16
size: NA
V: TRBV14
J: TRBJ2-1
DNA: TGTGCCAGCAGCCAAGAAGCGGGGGCCACCTACAATGAGCAGTTCTTC
CDR3: CASSQEAGATYNEQFF

D: TRBD1
length: 12
size: NA
V: TRBV28
J: TRBJ2-7
DNA: TGTGCCAGCAGTTCAGGGGGCGCCGAGCAGTACTTC
CDR3: CASSSGGAEQYF

D: TRBD1
length: 16
size: once
V: TRBV27
J: TRBJ1-2
DNA: TGTGCCAGCAGTTCCCGGGACAGGGGGCGCAGTTATGGCTACACCTTC
CDR3: CASSSRDRGRSYGYTF

D: NA
length: 14
size: once
V: TRBV5-6
J: TRBJ2-4
DNA: TGTGCCAGCAGCCCTCAGGGTGCCAAAAACATTCAGTACTTC
CDR3: CASSPQGAKNIQYF

D: NA
length: 12
size: NA
V: TRBV29-1
J: TRBJ2-3
DNA: TGCAGCTCCAGACTAGGTGCGAATACGCAGTATTTT
CDR3: CSSRLGANTQYF

D: TRBD2
length: 16
size: NA
V: TRBV19
J: TRBJ2-3
DNA: TGTGCCAGCTTGAAAGCGGGAGTCGGGTCCACAGATACGCAGTATTTT
CDR3: CASLKAGVGSTDTQYF

D: NA
length: 17
size: NA
V: TRBV9
J: TRBJ2-1
DNA: TGTGCCAGCAGCGTAGCCAACTTAGACAGCTCCTACAATGAGCAGTTCTTC
CDR3: CASSVANLDSSYNEQFF